Shown below are 3 T cell receptor beta chains from a single sample sequenced in a study of T cell repertoires in cytomegalovirus infection. MiXCR was run by TCRdb on the reads, yielding one entry per CDR3 protein. The sample shows 200,000 or so distinct CDR3 sequences, about 21% of them seen only once. Specimen: PBMCs. Receptors were obtained from a human donor in good health (CMV status not recorded). Some clones in this sample may be carry-over from other donors' samples.

This clonotype showed up just a few times. V usage is TRBV12-3 or TRBV12-4 and J usage is TRBJ2-3, with D unclear. Trimming removed 3 bases from V and 2 bases from J, with 9 bases in between. The CDR3 has 14 amino acids. CDR3 sequence (DNA): TGTGCCAGCAGTTTTGATCGGATCACAGATACGCAGTATTTT. Translation: CASSFDRITDTQYF.

V is TRBV7-4 and J is TRBJ1-1; no definite D call. V lost 1 base and J lost 5, with 11 bases in between. Germline lookup yields CDR1 SGHVT and CDR2 SQSDAQ. The CDR3 consists of 14 residues. This CDR3 reads CASSLEARKTEAFF. The CDR3 DNA reads TGTGCCAGCAGCTTAGAGGCCCGGAAAACTGAAGCTTTCTTT.

Many counts were recorded for this clonotype. The rearrangement links TRBV10-3 to TRBJ2-2; TRBD1 matches at 10 bases. The CDR3 is made up of 17 amino acids. CDR1 is ENHRY and CDR2 is SYGVKD in the germline V gene. J was trimmed by 3 bases and V by 4 bases; bases with no gene match: 8. The CDR3 DNA reads TGTGCCATCAGTGGAAGGACAGGGGGGGTCGACACCGGGGAGCTGTTTTTT. Its translation is CAISGRTGGVDTGELFF.